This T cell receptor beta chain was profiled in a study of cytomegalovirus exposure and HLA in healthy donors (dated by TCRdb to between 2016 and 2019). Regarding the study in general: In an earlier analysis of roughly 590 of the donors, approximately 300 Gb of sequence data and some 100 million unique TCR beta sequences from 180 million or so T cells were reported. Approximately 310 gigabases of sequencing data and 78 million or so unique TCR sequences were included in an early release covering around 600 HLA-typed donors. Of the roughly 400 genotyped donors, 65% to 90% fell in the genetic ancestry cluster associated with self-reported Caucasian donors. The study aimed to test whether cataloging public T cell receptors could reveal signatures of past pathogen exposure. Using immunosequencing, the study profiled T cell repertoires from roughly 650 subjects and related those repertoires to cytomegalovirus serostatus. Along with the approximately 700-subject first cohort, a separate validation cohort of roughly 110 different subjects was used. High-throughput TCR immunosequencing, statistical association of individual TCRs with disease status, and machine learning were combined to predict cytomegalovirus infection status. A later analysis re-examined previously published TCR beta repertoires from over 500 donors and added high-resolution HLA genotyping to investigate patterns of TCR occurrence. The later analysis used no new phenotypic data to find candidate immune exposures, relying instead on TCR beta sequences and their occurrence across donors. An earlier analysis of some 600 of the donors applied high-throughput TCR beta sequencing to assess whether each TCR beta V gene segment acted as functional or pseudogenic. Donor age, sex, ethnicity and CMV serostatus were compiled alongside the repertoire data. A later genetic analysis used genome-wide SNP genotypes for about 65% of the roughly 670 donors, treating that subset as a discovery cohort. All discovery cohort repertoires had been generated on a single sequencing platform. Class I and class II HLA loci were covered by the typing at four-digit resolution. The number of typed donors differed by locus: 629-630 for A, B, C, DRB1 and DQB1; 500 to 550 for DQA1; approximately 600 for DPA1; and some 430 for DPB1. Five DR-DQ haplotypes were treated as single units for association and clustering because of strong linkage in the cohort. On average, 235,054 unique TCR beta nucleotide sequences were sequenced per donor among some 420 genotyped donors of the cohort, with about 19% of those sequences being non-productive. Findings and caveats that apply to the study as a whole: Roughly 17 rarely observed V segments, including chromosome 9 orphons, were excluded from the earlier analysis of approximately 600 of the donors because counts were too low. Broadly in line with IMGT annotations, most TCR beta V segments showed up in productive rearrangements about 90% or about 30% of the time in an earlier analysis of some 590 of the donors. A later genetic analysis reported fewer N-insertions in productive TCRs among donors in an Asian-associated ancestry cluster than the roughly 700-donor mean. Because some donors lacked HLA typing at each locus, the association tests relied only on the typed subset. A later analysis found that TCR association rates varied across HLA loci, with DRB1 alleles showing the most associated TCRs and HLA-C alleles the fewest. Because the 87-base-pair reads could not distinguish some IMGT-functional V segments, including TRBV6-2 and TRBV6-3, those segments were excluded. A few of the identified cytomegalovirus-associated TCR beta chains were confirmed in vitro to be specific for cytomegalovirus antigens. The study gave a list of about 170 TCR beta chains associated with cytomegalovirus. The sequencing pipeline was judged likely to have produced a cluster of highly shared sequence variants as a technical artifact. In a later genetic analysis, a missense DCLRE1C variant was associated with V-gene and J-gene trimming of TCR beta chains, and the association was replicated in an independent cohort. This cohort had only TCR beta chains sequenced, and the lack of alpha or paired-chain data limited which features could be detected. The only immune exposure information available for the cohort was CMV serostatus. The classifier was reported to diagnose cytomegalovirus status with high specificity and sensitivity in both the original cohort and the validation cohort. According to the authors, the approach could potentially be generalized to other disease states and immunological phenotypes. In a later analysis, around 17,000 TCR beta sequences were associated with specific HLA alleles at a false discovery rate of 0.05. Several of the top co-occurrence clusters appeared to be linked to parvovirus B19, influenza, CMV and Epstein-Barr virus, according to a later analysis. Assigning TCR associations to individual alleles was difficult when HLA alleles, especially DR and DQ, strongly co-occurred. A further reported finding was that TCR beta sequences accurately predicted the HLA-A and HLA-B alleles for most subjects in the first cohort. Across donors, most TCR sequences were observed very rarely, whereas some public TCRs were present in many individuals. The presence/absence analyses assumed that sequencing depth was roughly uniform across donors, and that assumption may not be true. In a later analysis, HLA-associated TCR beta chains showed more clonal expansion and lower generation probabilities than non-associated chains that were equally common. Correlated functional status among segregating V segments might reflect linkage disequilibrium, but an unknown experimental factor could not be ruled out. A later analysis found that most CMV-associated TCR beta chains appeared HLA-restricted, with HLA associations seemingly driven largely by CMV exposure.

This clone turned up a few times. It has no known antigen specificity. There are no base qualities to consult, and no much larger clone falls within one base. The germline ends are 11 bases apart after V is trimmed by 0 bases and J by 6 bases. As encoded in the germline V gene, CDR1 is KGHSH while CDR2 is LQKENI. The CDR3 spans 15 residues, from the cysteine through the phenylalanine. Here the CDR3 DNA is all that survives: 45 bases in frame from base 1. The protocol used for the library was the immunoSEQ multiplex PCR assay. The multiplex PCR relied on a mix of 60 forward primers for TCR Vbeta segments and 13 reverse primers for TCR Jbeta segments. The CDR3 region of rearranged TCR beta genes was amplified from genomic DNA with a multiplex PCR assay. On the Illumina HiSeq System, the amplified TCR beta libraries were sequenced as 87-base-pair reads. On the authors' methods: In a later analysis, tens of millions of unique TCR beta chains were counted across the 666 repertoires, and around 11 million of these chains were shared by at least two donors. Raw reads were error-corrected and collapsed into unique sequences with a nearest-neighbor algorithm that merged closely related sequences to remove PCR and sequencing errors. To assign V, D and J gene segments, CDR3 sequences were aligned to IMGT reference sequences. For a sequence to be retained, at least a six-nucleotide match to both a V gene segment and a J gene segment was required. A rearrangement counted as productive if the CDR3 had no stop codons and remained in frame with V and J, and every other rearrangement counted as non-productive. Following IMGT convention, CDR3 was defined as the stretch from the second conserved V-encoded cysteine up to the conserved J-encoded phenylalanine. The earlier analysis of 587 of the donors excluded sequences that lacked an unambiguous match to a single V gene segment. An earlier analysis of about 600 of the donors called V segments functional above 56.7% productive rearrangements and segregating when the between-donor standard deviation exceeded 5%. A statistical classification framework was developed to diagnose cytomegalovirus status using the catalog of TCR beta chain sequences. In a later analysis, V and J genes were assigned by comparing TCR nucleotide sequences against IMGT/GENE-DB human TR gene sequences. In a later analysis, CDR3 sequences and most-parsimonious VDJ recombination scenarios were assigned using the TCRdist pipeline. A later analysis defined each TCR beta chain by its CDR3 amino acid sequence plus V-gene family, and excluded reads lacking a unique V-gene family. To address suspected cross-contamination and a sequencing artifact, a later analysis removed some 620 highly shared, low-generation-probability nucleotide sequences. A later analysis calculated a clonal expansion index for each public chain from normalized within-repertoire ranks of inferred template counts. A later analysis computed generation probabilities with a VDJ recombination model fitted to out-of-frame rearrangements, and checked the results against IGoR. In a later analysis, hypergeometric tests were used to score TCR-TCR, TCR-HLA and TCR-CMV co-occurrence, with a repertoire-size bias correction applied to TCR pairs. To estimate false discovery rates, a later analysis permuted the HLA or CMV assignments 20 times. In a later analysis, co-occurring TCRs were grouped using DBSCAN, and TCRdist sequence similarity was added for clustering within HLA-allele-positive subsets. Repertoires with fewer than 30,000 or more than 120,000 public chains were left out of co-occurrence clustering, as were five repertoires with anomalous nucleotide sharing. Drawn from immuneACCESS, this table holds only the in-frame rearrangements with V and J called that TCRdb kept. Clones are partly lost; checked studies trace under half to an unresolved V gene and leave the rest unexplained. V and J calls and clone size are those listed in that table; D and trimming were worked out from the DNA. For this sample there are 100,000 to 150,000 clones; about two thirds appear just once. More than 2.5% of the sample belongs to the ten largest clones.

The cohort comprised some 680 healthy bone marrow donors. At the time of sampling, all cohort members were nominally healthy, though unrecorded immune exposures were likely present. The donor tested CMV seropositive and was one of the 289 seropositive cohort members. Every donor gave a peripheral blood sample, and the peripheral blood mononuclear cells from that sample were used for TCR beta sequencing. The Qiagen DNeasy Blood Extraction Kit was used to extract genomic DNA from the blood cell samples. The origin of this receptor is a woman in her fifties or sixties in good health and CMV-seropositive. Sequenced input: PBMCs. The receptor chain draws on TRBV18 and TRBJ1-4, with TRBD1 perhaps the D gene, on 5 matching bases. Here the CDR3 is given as CASSPPGGKDEKLFF. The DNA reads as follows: TGTGCCAGCTCACCACCGGGGGGGAAGGATGAAAAACTGTTTTTT.